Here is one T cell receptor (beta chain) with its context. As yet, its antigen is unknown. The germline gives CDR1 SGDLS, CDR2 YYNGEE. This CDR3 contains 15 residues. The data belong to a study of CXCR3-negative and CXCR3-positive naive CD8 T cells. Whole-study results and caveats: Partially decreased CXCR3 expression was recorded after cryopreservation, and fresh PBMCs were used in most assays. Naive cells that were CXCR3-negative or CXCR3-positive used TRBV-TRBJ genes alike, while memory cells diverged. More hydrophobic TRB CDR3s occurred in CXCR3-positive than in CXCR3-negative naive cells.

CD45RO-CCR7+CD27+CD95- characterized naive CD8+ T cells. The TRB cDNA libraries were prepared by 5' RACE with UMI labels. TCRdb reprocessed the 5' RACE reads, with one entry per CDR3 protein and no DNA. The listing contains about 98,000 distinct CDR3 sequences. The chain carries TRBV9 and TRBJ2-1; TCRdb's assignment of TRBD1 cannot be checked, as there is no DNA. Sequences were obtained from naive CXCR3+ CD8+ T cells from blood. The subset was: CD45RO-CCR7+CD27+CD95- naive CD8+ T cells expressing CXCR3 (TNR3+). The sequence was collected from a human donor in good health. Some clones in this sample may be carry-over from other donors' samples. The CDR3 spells CASSVGGAAYNEQFF. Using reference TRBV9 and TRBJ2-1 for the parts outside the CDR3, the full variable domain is DSGVTQTPKHLITATGQRVTLRCSPRSGDLSVYWYQQSLDQGLQFLIQYYNGEERAKGNILERFSAQQFPDLHSELNLSSLELGDSALYFCASSVGGAAYNEQFFGPGTRLTVL.